This record concerns one T cell receptor beta chain sequence. Its cognate antigen has yet to be identified. Nothing much larger sits one base from this clone, and base qualities are not available. The sample is drawn from a study of blood T cell repertoires in COVID-19 (dated by TCRdb to about 2020). Looking at the study overall: Samples covering the acute and convalescent phases of COVID-19 were provided by collaborators in the United States, Italy and Spain. Subjects who had been exposed to COVID-19, were actively infected with it, or had recovered from it provided the deeply sampled blood TCRbeta repertoires that made up the dataset. The prospective study material was composed of cDNA or gDNA derived from T cells, B-cell-depleted T cells, or PBMCs. The repertoires were released in a freely available public database intended as a resource for research on the immune response to SARS-CoV-2. Sample metadata almost always included a de-identified subject ID, COVID-19 status, age in years and sex. Where available, HLA class I and class II types were taken from metadata supplied by the sample provider and were not determined by assay-based typing. Samples were obtained from the ongoing ImmuneRACE study (first 160 participants) and from approximately 1,200 subjects provided by 6 global collaborators. Overall results and qualifications from the work: The quantity of clinical and demographic metadata differed by source and by participant and was supplied without curation.

In the prospective study, participants were roughly 18 to 100 years old, resided in approximately 25 geographic areas of the United States, and were enrolled through a virtual design. Cohort assignment in the prospective study relied on participant-reported clinical history from a screening survey and a study questionnaire. Recovered participants in ImmuneRACE Cohort 3 were defined as having two consecutive negative NP/OP PCR tests, clearance from a healthcare professional, or resolution of symptoms. In the prospective study, whole blood, serum and a nasopharyngeal or oropharyngeal swab were collected from each participant by mobile phlebotomists. Prospective study participants could optionally give additional blood draws and questionnaires over a roughly two-month period. Prospective study blood samples were shipped either frozen or at room temperature before DNA extraction. Its CDR3 holds 13 amino acids, cysteine through phenylalanine. This entry keeps only the CDR3 DNA: 39 bases, framed from base 1. The germline V gene gives CDR1 as SGHAT and CDR2 as FQNNGV. V is pared back by 3 bases and J by 2 bases, with 5 bases lying between the germline termini.

TCRbeta CDR3 regions were amplified from genomic DNA using the immunoSEQ Assay, a bias-controlled multiplex PCR. The authors processed their data as follows. Nucleated cell counts per sample were estimated from amplification of reference gene primers within the assay. To quantify the absolute abundance of each unique TCRbeta CDR3 rearrangement, sequence reads were collapsed and filtered. For each sample, productive Simpson clonality was calculated as the square root of Simpson's diversity index across productive rearrangements. Held by TCRdb, this immuneACCESS table contains in-frame sequences only and omits some clones. Under half of the omission traces to an unresolved V gene where checked; the cause of the rest is unknown. V and J calls and clone size are given by that table; D and trimming were obtained from the DNA. A total of around 290,000 clones appear in this sample, 86% of them only once. Under 3% of the sample belongs to the ten largest clones.

The sequencing sample was made of PBMCs or T cells enriched from blood (not recorded which). The V and J genes are TRBV11-2 and TRBJ1-5; confidence is insufficient to name the D gene. The TCR originated in a woman aged 18 to 35 who had recovered from COVID-19. The CDR3 protein is CASSFGGNQPQHF. The DNA sequence is TGTGCCAGCAGCTTCGGGGGCAATCAGCCCCAGCATTTT. Extended through the reference TRBV11-2 and TRBJ1-5 proteins, this CDR3 yields the full variable domain: EAGVAQSPRYKIIEKRQSVAFWCNPISGHATLYWYQQILGQGPKLLIQFQNNGVVDDSQLPKDRFSAERLKGVDSTLKIQPAKLEDSAVYLCASSFGGNQPQHFGDGTRLSIL.